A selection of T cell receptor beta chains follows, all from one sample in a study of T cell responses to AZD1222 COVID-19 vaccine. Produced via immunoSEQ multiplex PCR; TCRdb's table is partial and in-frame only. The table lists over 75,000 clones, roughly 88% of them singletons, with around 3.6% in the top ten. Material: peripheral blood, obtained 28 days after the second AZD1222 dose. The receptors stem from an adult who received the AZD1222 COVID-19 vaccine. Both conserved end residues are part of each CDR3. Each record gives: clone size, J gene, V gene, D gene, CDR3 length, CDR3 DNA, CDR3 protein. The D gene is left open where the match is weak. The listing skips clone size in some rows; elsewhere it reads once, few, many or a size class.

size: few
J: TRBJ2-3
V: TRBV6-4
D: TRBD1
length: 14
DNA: TGTGCCAGCAGCGAGGGACAGGAGACAGATACGCAGTATTTT
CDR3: CASSEGQETDTQYF

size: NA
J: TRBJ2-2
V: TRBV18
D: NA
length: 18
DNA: TGTGCCAGCTCCCGAAGGTGGAGACAGCAAAAGAACACCGGGGAGCTGTTTTTT
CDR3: CASSRRWRQQKNTGELFF

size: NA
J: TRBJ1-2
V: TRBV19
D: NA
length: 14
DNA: TGTGCCATCACCCCCCGCGTGGGGGACTATGGCTACACCTTC
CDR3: CAITPRVGDYGYTF

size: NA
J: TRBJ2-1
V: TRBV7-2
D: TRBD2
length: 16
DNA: TGTGCCAGCAGCTTAGAAGGGACTAGCGGGGGCTACAAGCAGTTCTTC
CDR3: CASSLEGTSGGYKQFF

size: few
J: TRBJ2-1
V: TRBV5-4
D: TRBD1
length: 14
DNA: TGTGCCAGCAGCTTGGGACAGGGGTTTGATGAGCAGTTCTTC
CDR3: CASSLGQGFDEQFF

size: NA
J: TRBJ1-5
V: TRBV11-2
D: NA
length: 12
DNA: TGTGCCAGCAGCCTAGGGAATCAGCCCCAGCATTTT
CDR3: CASSLGNQPQHF

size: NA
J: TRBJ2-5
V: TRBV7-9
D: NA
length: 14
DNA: TGTGCCAGCAGCCCCCTCCCCCAGAGTGAGACCCAGTACTTC
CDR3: CASSPLPQSETQYF

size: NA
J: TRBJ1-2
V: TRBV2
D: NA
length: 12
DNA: TGTGCCAGAAGAATGCCGTCGGGGGGCTACACCTTC
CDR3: CARRMPSGGYTF

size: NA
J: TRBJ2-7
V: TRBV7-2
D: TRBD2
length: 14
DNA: TGTGCCAGCAGATCTAGCGGGAGGGCCGGCGAGCAGTACTTC
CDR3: CASRSSGRAGEQYF

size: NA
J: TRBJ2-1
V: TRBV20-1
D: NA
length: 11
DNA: TGCAGTGCACAAAGGGGCAATGAGCAGTTCTTC
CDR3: CSAQRGNEQFF

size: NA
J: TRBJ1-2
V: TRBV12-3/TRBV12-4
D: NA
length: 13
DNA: TGTGCCAGCAGTTTAGCGGACAGCTATGGCTACACCTTC
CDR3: CASSLADSYGYTF

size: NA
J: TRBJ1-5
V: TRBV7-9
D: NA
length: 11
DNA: TGTGCCAGCAGCTCCCTTGGGGCCCAGCATTTT
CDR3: CASSSLGAQHF

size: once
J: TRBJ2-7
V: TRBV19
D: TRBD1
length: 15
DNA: TGTGCCAGTAGTACCCACTCCAGGGGGATCTACGAGCAGTACTTC
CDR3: CASSTHSRGIYEQYF

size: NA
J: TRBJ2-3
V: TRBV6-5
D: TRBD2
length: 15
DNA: TGTGCCAGCGGGTTGACTAGCGGGGGGGCAGATACGCAGTATTTT
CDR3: CASGLTSGGADTQYF

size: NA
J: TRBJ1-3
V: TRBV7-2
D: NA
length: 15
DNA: TGTGCCAGCAGCTCCGTGGCTAGGTCTGGAAACACCATATATTTT
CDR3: CASSSVARSGNTIYF

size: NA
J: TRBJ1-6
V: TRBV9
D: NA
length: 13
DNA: TGTGCCAGCGGCGCGGGGTCTGTATCACCCCTCCACTTT
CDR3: CASGAGSVSPLHF

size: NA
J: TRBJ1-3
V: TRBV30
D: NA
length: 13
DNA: TGTGCCTGGAGTGTTCACTCTGGAAACACCATATATTTT
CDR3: CAWSVHSGNTIYF

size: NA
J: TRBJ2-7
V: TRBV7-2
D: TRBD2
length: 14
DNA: TGTGCCAGCAGTTCGGGACTAGCGCCATACGAGCAGTACTTC
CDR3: CASSSGLAPYEQYF

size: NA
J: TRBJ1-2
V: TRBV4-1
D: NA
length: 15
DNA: TGCGCCAGCAGCCAAGAGACAGGTCTATCTTCTGGCTACACCTTC
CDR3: CASSQETGLSSGYTF

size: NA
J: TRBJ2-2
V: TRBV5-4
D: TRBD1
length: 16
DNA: TGTGCCAGCAGCAAAGACCGGGACAGGGTAGCCGGGGAGCTGTTTTTT
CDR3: CASSKDRDRVAGELFF

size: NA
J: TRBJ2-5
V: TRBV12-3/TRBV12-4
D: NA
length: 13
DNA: TGTGCCAGCAGCCCCCCCGCCAGGGAGACCCAGTACTTC
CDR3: CASSPPARETQYF

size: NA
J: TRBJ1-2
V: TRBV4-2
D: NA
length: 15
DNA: TGTGCCAGCAGCCAAGTTGGGGAGGGGAACTATGGCTACACCTTC
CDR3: CASSQVGEGNYGYTF

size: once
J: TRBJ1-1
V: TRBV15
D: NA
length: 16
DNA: TGTGCCACCAGCAGAGATCCTTTCAGGGCGGGCACTGAAGCTTTCTTT
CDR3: CATSRDPFRAGTEAFF

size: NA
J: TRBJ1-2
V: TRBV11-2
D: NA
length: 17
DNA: TGTGCCAGCAGCTCCTTAAGGTCAGACAGTGCAAACTATGGCTACACCTTC
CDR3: CASSSLRSDSANYGYTF

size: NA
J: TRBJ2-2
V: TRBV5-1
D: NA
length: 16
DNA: TGCGCCAGCAGCTTGAGGTTGGGGTCGTCGTCCGGGGAGCTGTTTTTT
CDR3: CASSLRLGSSSGELFF

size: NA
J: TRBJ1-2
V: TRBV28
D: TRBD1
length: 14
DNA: TGTGCCAGCTTGGGGGACAGGGCGGCGCGTGGCTACACCTTC
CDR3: CASLGDRAARGYTF

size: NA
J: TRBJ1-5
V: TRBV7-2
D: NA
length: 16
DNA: TGTGCCAGCAGCTTCGTCTCGGGGAATAGCAATCAGCCCCAGCATTTT
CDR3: CASSFVSGNSNQPQHF

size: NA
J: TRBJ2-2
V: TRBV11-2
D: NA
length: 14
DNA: TGTGCCAGCAGCCCGGACGGAAACACCGGGGAGCTGTTTTTT
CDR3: CASSPDGNTGELFF

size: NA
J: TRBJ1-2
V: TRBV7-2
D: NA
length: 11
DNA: TGTGCCAGCAGCTTAGCGGTGGACTACACCTTC
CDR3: CASSLAVDYTF

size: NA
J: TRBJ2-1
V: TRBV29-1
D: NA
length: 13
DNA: TGCAGCGTTGACAAGGGGGTCGTCAATGAGCAGTTCTTC
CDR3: CSVDKGVVNEQFF

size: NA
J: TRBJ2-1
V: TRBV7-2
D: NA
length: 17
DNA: TGTGCCAGCAGTCCTAGGGCGCAGGGTGGCTCCTACAATGAGCAGTTCTTC
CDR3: CASSPRAQGGSYNEQFF

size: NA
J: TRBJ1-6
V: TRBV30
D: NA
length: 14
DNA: TGTGCCTGGAGTTTCAGCCAAAAGGGATCACCCCTCCACTTT
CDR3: CAWSFSQKGSPLHF

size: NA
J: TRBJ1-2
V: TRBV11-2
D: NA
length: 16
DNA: TGTGCCAGCAGCTTAGATTGGGGGGCGCCGGGCTATGGCTACACCTTC
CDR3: CASSLDWGAPGYGYTF

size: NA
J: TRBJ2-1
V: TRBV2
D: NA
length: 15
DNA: TGTGCCAGCAGTGAACAAGGGATCCCCTACAATGAGCAGTTCTTC
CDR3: CASSEQGIPYNEQFF

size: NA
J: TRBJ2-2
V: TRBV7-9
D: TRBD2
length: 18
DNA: TGTGCCAGCAGCCCCGGACAGACTAGCGGGACGGACACCGGGGAGCTGTTTTTT
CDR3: CASSPGQTSGTDTGELFF

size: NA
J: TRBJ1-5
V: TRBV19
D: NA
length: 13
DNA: TGTGCCAGTAGTATAGAGGGGAATCAGCCCCAGCATTTT
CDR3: CASSIEGNQPQHF

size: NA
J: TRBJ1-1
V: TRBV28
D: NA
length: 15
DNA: TGTGCCAGCAGATTTGATGACAGAACCGGGACTGAAGCTTTCTTT
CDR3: CASRFDDRTGTEAFF

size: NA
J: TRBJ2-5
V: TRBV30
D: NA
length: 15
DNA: TGTGCCTGGAGTAAACTCGGAGAGGTGGCAGAGACCCAGTACTTC
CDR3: CAWSKLGEVAETQYF

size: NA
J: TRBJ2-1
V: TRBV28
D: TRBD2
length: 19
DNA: TGTGCCAGCAGTTTATACTTAGCGGGAGGCCGGGGGACTTACAATGAGCAGTTCTTC
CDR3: CASSLYLAGGRGTYNEQFF

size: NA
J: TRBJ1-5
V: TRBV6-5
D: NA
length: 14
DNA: TGTGCCAGCAGTTCAGTCTATAGCAATCAGCCCCAGCATTTT
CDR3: CASSSVYSNQPQHF

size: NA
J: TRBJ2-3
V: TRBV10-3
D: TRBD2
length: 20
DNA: TGTGCCATCAGTGACCAAGTTGGGACTAGCGGGGGAACTAGCACAGATACGCAGTATTTT
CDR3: CAISDQVGTSGGTSTDTQYF

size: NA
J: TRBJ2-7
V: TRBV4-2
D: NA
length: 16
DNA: TGTGCCAGCAGCCAAGATGCGGACGCCTCCGTTTTAGAGCAGTACTTC
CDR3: CASSQDADASVLEQYF

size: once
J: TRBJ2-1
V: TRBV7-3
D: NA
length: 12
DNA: TGTGCCAGCAGCCTAACAGGGTATGAGCAGTTCTTC
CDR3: CASSLTGYEQFF

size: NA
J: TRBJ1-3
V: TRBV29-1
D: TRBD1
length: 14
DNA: TGCAGCGTTACCACCGGGACAGTAGGAAACACCATATATTTT
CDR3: CSVTTGTVGNTIYF

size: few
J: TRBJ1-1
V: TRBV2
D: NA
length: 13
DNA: TGTGCCAGCAAAACACTCAGTCTCACTGAAGCTTTCTTT
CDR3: CASKTLSLTEAFF